Listed below are T cell receptor beta chains from one sample, sequenced in a study of T cell repertoires in cytomegalovirus infection. MiXCR, applied by TCRdb to the reads, yields one record per CDR3 protein. The data show about 68,000 distinct CDR3 sequences, with around 21% seen just once and approximately 79% held by the top ten. No antigen is known for these receptors. Sequenced sample: PBMCs, sequenced either directly or after in vitro stimulation (not recorded which). Receptors were obtained from a human donor in good health (CMV status not recorded). Some clones in this sample may be carry-over from other donors' samples. Both conserved end residues are part of each CDR3. Fields, in order: CDR3 length, V gene, clone size, D gene, J gene, CDR3 DNA, CDR3 protein. A D gene is named only where the DNA matches it firmly. A clone size is listed for some rows: how often the clone was seen (once, few, many), or a class if it is expanded.

cdr3_length: 13; v_call: TRBV12-3/TRBV12-4; clone_size: .; d_call: .; j_call: TRBJ1-5; cdr3_nt: TGTGCCAGCACGCCCGGGGATGCGCAGCCCCAGCATTTT; cdr3_aa: CASTPGDAQPQHF
cdr3_length: 17; v_call: TRBV2; clone_size: few; d_call: TRBD2; j_call: TRBJ2-1; cdr3_nt: TGTGCCAGCACCTATTCAGGACTAGCGGGAGTCTACAATGAGCAGTTCTTC; cdr3_aa: CASTYSGLAGVYNEQFF
cdr3_length: 13; v_call: TRBV19; clone_size: few; d_call: TRBD2; j_call: TRBJ2-5; cdr3_nt: TGTGCCAGCAGAAGAGCGGGACAAGAGACCCAGTACTTC; cdr3_aa: CASRRAGQETQYF
cdr3_length: 14; v_call: TRBV7-3; clone_size: .; d_call: .; j_call: TRBJ1-2; cdr3_nt: TGTGCCAGCAGCCCTTACCGCCGGAACTATGGCTACACCTTC; cdr3_aa: CASSPYRRNYGYTF
cdr3_length: 17; v_call: TRBV4-1; clone_size: .; d_call: TRBD2; j_call: TRBJ2-5; cdr3_nt: TGTGCCAGCAGCCAAGTCGGACTAGCCCTTGAAGAGGAGACCCAGTACTTC; cdr3_aa: CASSQVGLALEEETQYF
cdr3_length: 15; v_call: TRBV28; clone_size: many; d_call: .; j_call: TRBJ2-7; cdr3_nt: .; cdr3_aa: CASSFFGQGSYEQYF
cdr3_length: 12; v_call: TRBV29-1; clone_size: .; d_call: .; j_call: TRBJ1-5; cdr3_nt: TGCAGCGTTACAGGGCCCAATCAGCCCCAGCATTTT; cdr3_aa: CSVTGPNQPQHF
cdr3_length: 14; v_call: TRBV10-3; clone_size: .; d_call: .; j_call: TRBJ1-1; cdr3_nt: TGTGCCATCAGTGACATGGGGTCGAACACTGAAGCTTTCTTT; cdr3_aa: CAISDMGSNTEAFF
cdr3_length: 16; v_call: TRBV5-1; clone_size: .; d_call: .; j_call: TRBJ2-3; cdr3_nt: TGCGCCAGCAGCGTCCGGGTCCGAGCCCCTCCAGATACGCAGTATTTT; cdr3_aa: CASSVRVRAPPDTQYF
cdr3_length: 15; v_call: TRBV11-2; clone_size: many; d_call: .; j_call: TRBJ1-5; cdr3_nt: TGTGCCAGCAGCCTCACGGACGGAAGCAATCAGCCCCAGCATTTT; cdr3_aa: CASSLTDGSNQPQHF
cdr3_length: 15; v_call: TRBV4-2; clone_size: .; d_call: .; j_call: TRBJ2-1; cdr3_nt: TGTGCCAGCAGCCAGCACACTCGGGACTCCAATGAGCAGTTCTTC; cdr3_aa: CASSQHTRDSNEQFF
cdr3_length: 14; v_call: TRBV12-3/TRBV12-4; clone_size: many; d_call: .; j_call: TRBJ1-4; cdr3_nt: TGTGCCAGCAGTTTTGTGGGAACTAATGAAAAACTGTTTTTT; cdr3_aa: CASSFVGTNEKLFF
cdr3_length: 17; v_call: TRBV20-1; clone_size: many; d_call: TRBD2; j_call: TRBJ2-7; cdr3_nt: TGCAGTGCTCGAGAGATCGCGGGAGGGCCAAAGTGGGGGGAGCAGTACTTC; cdr3_aa: CSAREIAGGPKWGEQYF
cdr3_length: 14; v_call: TRBV7-2; clone_size: few; d_call: .; j_call: TRBJ2-3; cdr3_nt: TGTGCCAGCAGACCCGGGACGAATAGAGATACGCAGTATTTT; cdr3_aa: CASRPGTNRDTQYF
cdr3_length: 12; v_call: TRBV28; clone_size: .; d_call: .; j_call: TRBJ2-1; cdr3_nt: TGTACCAGCGGGACAGAATACAATGAGCAGTTCTTC; cdr3_aa: CTSGTEYNEQFF
cdr3_length: 14; v_call: TRBV28; clone_size: few; d_call: TRBD2; j_call: TRBJ2-7; cdr3_nt: TGTGCCAGCAGTTTAGGCGGGAGTCATCACGAGCAGTACTTC; cdr3_aa: CASSLGGSHHEQYF
cdr3_length: 13; v_call: TRBV28; clone_size: few; d_call: .; j_call: TRBJ1-1; cdr3_nt: TGTGCCAGCAGTGAATCCGGGACGTATGAAGCTTTCTTT; cdr3_aa: CASSESGTYEAFF
cdr3_length: 15; v_call: TRBV7-2; clone_size: few; d_call: TRBD1; j_call: TRBJ2-2; cdr3_nt: TGTGCCAGCAGCCCAAGGACAGGTTACACCGGGGAGCTGTTTTTT; cdr3_aa: CASSPRTGYTGELFF
cdr3_length: 17; v_call: TRBV7-7; clone_size: .; d_call: .; j_call: TRBJ2-1; cdr3_nt: TGTGCTAGCAGCTCCTTAGGCGGTGAGGGTGACTACAATGAGCAGTTCTTC; cdr3_aa: CASSSLGGEGDYNEQFF
cdr3_length: 16; v_call: TRBV27; clone_size: few; d_call: TRBD2; j_call: TRBJ2-1; cdr3_nt: TGTGCCAGCAGTCTCCTCCGCGGGAGCTCCTACAATGAGCAGTTCTTC; cdr3_aa: CASSLLRGSSYNEQFF
cdr3_length: 16; v_call: TRBV7-2; clone_size: many; d_call: TRBD2; j_call: TRBJ2-2; cdr3_nt: TGTGCCAGCAGCTTAGCGGCTAGCGGGAGGGTTGGGGAGCTGTTTTTT; cdr3_aa: CASSLAASGRVGELFF
cdr3_length: 13; v_call: TRBV6-6; clone_size: .; d_call: .; j_call: TRBJ2-5; cdr3_nt: TGTGCCAGCAGTGGGGGAGAGCAAGAGACCCAGTACTTC; cdr3_aa: CASSGGEQETQYF
cdr3_length: 14; v_call: TRBV7-2; clone_size: .; d_call: .; j_call: TRBJ2-6; cdr3_nt: TGTGCCAGCAGCAGACAGTCTGGGGCCAACGTCCTGACTTTC; cdr3_aa: CASSRQSGANVLTF
cdr3_length: 16; v_call: TRBV15; clone_size: .; d_call: .; j_call: TRBJ1-3; cdr3_nt: TGTGCCACCAGCAGAGCCGGCAATCTCCCTGGAAACACCATATATTTT; cdr3_aa: CATSRAGNLPGNTIYF
cdr3_length: 13; v_call: TRBV27; clone_size: .; d_call: .; j_call: TRBJ1-4; cdr3_nt: TGTGCCAGCAGTTTATACGGGAATGAAAAACTGTTTTTT; cdr3_aa: CASSLYGNEKLFF
cdr3_length: 17; v_call: TRBV7-2; clone_size: .; d_call: TRBD2; j_call: TRBJ2-5; cdr3_nt: TGTGCCAGCAGCTCCTTCACTTGGGAGGGCATACAAGAGACCCAGTACTTC; cdr3_aa: CASSSFTWEGIQETQYF
cdr3_length: 17; v_call: TRBV15; clone_size: .; d_call: TRBD1; j_call: TRBJ2-1; cdr3_nt: TGTGCCACCAGCAGAGGACAGGGCGGCCACCGAAGCAATGAGCAGTTCTTC; cdr3_aa: CATSRGQGGHRSNEQFF
cdr3_length: 17; v_call: TRBV5-6; clone_size: few; d_call: TRBD1; j_call: TRBJ1-4; cdr3_nt: TGTGCCAGCAGCGCCTCCGGGACAGGGTCAACTAATGAAAAACTGTTTTTT; cdr3_aa: CASSASGTGSTNEKLFF
cdr3_length: 15; v_call: TRBV2; clone_size: once; d_call: TRBD1; j_call: TRBJ1-2; cdr3_nt: TGTGCCAGCAGTGGAGGACAGGGGGCATACTATGGCTACACCTTC; cdr3_aa: CASSGGQGAYYGYTF
cdr3_length: 15; v_call: TRBV7-2; clone_size: .; d_call: .; j_call: TRBJ2-5; cdr3_nt: TGTGCCAGCAGCTTAAACAGCGGCGGTAAAGAGACCCAGTACTTC; cdr3_aa: CASSLNSGGKETQYF
cdr3_length: 15; v_call: TRBV7-2; clone_size: .; d_call: TRBD1; j_call: TRBJ2-1; cdr3_nt: TGTGCCAGCAGCTTAGGGGACAGGATGTATAATGAGCAGTTCTTC; cdr3_aa: CASSLGDRMYNEQFF
cdr3_length: 14; v_call: TRBV19; clone_size: few; d_call: TRBD1; j_call: TRBJ1-2; cdr3_nt: TGTGCCAGTAGTACGGGGGACAGGGGCTATGGCTACACCTTC; cdr3_aa: CASSTGDRGYGYTF
cdr3_length: 14; v_call: TRBV7-2; clone_size: .; d_call: .; j_call: TRBJ1-5; cdr3_nt: TGTGCCAGCAGCTTAGTGGTAGGGGGTCAGCCCCAGCATTTT; cdr3_aa: CASSLVVGGQPQHF
cdr3_length: 14; v_call: TRBV7-2; clone_size: .; d_call: .; j_call: TRBJ2-3; cdr3_nt: TGTGCCAGCAGCTCGGGACTCTTCACAGATACGCAGTATTTT; cdr3_aa: CASSSGLFTDTQYF
cdr3_length: 12; v_call: TRBV6-8; clone_size: few; d_call: .; j_call: TRBJ1-1; cdr3_nt: TGTGCCAGCAGTACACGAACTCTCTGGGCTTTCTTT; cdr3_aa: CASSTRTLWAFF
cdr3_length: 16; v_call: TRBV7-9; clone_size: many; d_call: .; j_call: TRBJ1-4; cdr3_nt: TGTGCCAGCAGCCCTCAGGGCCGATCAACTAATGAAAAACTGTTTTTT; cdr3_aa: CASSPQGRSTNEKLFF
cdr3_length: 15; v_call: TRBV7-2; clone_size: many; d_call: TRBD2; j_call: TRBJ2-7; cdr3_nt: TGTGCCAGCAGCAATAGACTAGCGGGGAGTGGGGAGCAGTACTTC; cdr3_aa: CASSNRLAGSGEQYF
cdr3_length: 17; v_call: TRBV7-2; clone_size: few; d_call: TRBD1; j_call: TRBJ1-1; cdr3_nt: TGTGCCAGCAGCCCCGGGACAGGTGGAGTAAGGAACACTGAAGCTTTCTTT; cdr3_aa: CASSPGTGGVRNTEAFF
cdr3_length: 10; v_call: TRBV7-9; clone_size: few; d_call: .; j_call: TRBJ1-2; cdr3_nt: TGTGCCAGTGATCTAGGTGGCTACACCTTC; cdr3_aa: CASDLGGYTF
cdr3_length: 15; v_call: TRBV20-1; clone_size: .; d_call: .; j_call: TRBJ1-5; cdr3_nt: TGCAGTGCCAGCGATATAGGGAGTAATAATCAGCCCCAGCATTTT; cdr3_aa: CSASDIGSNNQPQHF
cdr3_length: 14; v_call: TRBV12-3/TRBV12-4; clone_size: few; d_call: TRBD2; j_call: TRBJ2-2; cdr3_nt: TGTGCCAGCAGTCGTAGCGGGAGTACCGGGGAGCTGTTTTTT; cdr3_aa: CASSRSGSTGELFF
cdr3_length: 13; v_call: TRBV7-7; clone_size: .; d_call: .; j_call: TRBJ2-3; cdr3_nt: TGTGCTAGCAGCTTTCAGATTACAGATACGCAGTATTTT; cdr3_aa: CASSFQITDTQYF
cdr3_length: 15; v_call: TRBV28; clone_size: .; d_call: .; j_call: TRBJ1-5; cdr3_nt: TGTGCCAGCAGTTTGGGGGGCAGACGCAATCAGCCCCAGCATTTT; cdr3_aa: CASSLGGRRNQPQHF
cdr3_length: 14; v_call: TRBV6-5; clone_size: many; d_call: TRBD1; j_call: TRBJ2-6; cdr3_nt: TGTGCCAGCAGAACAGGGGCTGGGGCCAACGTCCTGACTTTC; cdr3_aa: CASRTGAGANVLTF
cdr3_length: 14; v_call: TRBV9; clone_size: .; d_call: .; j_call: TRBJ1-2; cdr3_nt: TGTGCCAGCAGCGTGTTAGTCTCCGACTATGGCTACACCTTC; cdr3_aa: CASSVLVSDYGYTF
cdr3_length: 12; v_call: TRBV7-6; clone_size: few; d_call: .; j_call: TRBJ1-2; cdr3_nt: TGTGCCAGCAGCTCCCAGGGTGATGGCTACACCTTC; cdr3_aa: CASSSQGDGYTF
cdr3_length: 15; v_call: TRBV15; clone_size: .; d_call: TRBD2; j_call: TRBJ2-3; cdr3_nt: TGTGCCACCAGCAGGACTAGCGGGAGGTCAGATACGCAGTATTTT; cdr3_aa: CATSRTSGRSDTQYF
cdr3_length: 12; v_call: TRBV3-1; clone_size: few; d_call: TRBD1; j_call: TRBJ1-2; cdr3_nt: TGTGCCAGCAGCCCTTCGGACAGGGTATACACCTTC; cdr3_aa: CASSPSDRVYTF
cdr3_length: 15; v_call: TRBV6-2/TRBV6-3; clone_size: few; d_call: .; j_call: TRBJ1-2; cdr3_nt: TGTGCCAGCAGTTACGTCCGGAGACAGACCTATGGCTACACCTTC; cdr3_aa: CASSYVRRQTYGYTF
cdr3_length: 16; v_call: TRBV28; clone_size: .; d_call: TRBD2; j_call: TRBJ2-5; cdr3_nt: TGTGCCAGCAGTCTGCCCTCCGGGAGGAACCAAGAGACCCAGTACTTC; cdr3_aa: CASSLPSGRNQETQYF
cdr3_length: 13; v_call: TRBV7-6; clone_size: many; d_call: .; j_call: TRBJ2-1; cdr3_nt: TGTGCCAGCAGCTTAGACTATTACAATGAGCAGTTCTTC; cdr3_aa: CASSLDYYNEQFF
cdr3_length: 12; v_call: TRBV7-2; clone_size: many; d_call: .; j_call: TRBJ2-7; cdr3_nt: TGTGCCAGCAGCTTAGCAGTCTACGAGCAGTACTTC; cdr3_aa: CASSLAVYEQYF
cdr3_length: 17; v_call: TRBV7-9; clone_size: few; d_call: .; j_call: TRBJ1-5; cdr3_nt: TGTGCCAGCAGCTTAGCGGGGGGGCCCTATAGCAATCAGCCCCAGCATTTT; cdr3_aa: CASSLAGGPYSNQPQHF